The table lists the clone carrying this TCR beta chain with a few counts. Antigen specificity is unknown. This entry is derived from a study of blood T cells in healthy people across ages. Alongside a J-beta primer mix, a sample-barcoded 5' primer served in a second PCR lasting about 7 to 11 cycles. Individual samples furnished no less than 2.5 million CDR3-containing paired-end reads apiece. TCRdb fed the 5' RACE reads into MiXCR, producing one record per CDR3 protein. The table lists 1,300,000 or so distinct CDR3 sequences, approximately 63% of them singletons. Study results and caveats: As age increased, TCR beta diversity per million T cells fell in a roughly linear fashion. It was not known whether donors were CMV positive (a possible confounder of expanded clonotype changes).

V gave up 4 bases and J gave up 4 bases; unmatched junction bases: 9. The germline V gene has CDR1 DFQATT and CDR2 SNEGSKA (reference sequence). CDR3 size: 15 residues. Caucasian, healthy and from Russia, the donors were aged between about 6 and 90. The clonotype originates from a young man in good health. The chain has TRBV20-1 and TRBJ2-7; 11 bases agree with TRBD1. Sequencing input: blood. CDR3 coding DNA: TGCAGTGCTACCCGACTGGACAGGGGGCAATACGAGCAGTACTTC. Its translation: CSATRLDRGQYEQYF.